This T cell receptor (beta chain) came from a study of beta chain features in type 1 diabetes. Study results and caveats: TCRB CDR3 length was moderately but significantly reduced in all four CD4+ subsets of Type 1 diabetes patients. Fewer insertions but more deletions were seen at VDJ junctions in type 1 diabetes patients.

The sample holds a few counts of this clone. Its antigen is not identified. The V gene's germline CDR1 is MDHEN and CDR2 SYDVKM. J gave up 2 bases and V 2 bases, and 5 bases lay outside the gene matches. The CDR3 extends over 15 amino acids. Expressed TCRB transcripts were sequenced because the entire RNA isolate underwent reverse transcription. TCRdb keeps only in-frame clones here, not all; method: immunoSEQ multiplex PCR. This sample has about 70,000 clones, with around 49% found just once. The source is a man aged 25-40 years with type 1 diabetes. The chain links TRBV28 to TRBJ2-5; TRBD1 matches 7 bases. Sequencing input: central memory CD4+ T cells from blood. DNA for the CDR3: TGTGCCAGCAGTTTACCAGGGGGAAGGCAAGAGACCCAGTACTTC. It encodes CASSLPGGRQETQYF. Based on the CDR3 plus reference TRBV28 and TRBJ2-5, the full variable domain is DVKVTQSSRYLVKRTGEKVFLECVQDMDHENMFWYRQDPGLGLRLIYFSYDVKMKEKGDIPEGYSVSREKKERFSLILESASTNQTSMYLCASSLPGGRQETQYFGPGTRLLVL.